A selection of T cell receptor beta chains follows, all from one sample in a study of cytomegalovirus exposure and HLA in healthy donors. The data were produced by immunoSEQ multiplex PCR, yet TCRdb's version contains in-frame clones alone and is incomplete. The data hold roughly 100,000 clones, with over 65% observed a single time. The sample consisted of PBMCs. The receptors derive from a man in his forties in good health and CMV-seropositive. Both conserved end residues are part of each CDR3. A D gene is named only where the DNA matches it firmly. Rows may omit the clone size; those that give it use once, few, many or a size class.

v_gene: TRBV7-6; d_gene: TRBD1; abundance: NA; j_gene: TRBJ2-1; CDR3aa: CASSDGQVNYNEQFF; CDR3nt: TGTGCCAGCAGCGACGGACAGGTGAACTACAATGAGCAGTTCTTC
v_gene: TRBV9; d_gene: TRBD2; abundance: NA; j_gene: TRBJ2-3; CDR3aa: CASSVGLAGPDTQYF; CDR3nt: TGTGCCAGCAGCGTAGGGCTAGCGGGACCAGATACGCAGTATTTT
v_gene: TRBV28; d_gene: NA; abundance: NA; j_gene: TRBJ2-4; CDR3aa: CASSSPDSQTLNIQYF; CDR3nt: TGTGCCAGCAGTTCCCCGGACAGTCAAACATTAAACATTCAGTACTTC
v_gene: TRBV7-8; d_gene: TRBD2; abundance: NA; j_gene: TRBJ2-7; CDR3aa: CASSLAQASGGSEQYF; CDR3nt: TGTGCCAGCAGCTTAGCTCAAGCTAGCGGGGGCTCTGAGCAGTACTTC
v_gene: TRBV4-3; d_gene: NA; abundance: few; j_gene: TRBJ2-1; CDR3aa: CASSPALSSYNEQFF; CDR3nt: TGCGCCAGCAGTCCTGCCTTGAGCTCCTACAATGAGCAGTTCTTC
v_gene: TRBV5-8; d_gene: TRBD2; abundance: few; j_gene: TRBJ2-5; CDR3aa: CASSSGGLAGVGETQYF; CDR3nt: TGTGCCAGCAGCTCTGGGGGCTTAGCGGGAGTGGGAGAGACCCAGTACTTC
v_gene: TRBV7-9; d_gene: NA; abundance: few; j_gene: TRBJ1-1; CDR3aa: CASSFGMNTEAFF; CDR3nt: TGTGCCAGCAGCTTCGGGATGAACACTGAAGCTTTCTTT
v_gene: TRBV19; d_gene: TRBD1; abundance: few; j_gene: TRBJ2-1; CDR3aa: CASDRGLGNEQFF; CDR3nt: TGTGCCAGCGACAGGGGGCTCGGCAATGAGCAGTTCTTC
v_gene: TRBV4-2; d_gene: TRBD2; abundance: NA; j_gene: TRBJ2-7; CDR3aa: CASSQDQASGNSEQYF; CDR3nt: TGTGCCAGCAGCCAAGATCAGGCGAGCGGGAATTCCGAGCAGTACTTC
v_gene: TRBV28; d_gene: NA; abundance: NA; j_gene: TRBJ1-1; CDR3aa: CASSPQYQGSTEAFF; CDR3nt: TGTGCCAGCAGTCCCCAATACCAGGGATCCACTGAAGCTTTCTTT
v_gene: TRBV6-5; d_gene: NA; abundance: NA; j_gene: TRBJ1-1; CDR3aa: CASSYGEVTEAFF; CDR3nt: TGTGCCAGCAGTTACGGAGAGGTAACTGAAGCTTTCTTT
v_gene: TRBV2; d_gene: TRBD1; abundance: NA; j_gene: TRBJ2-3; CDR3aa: CASSEEGTGGVGTQYF; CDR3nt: TGTGCCAGCAGTGAAGAAGGGACAGGAGGAGTAGGTACGCAGTATTTT
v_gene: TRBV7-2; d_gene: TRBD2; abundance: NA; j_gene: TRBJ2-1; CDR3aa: CASSLVAGRDEQFF; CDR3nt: TGTGCCAGCAGCTTGGTAGCGGGAAGGGATGAGCAGTTCTTC
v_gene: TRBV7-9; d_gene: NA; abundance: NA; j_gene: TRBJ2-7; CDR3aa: CASSRTGSSYEQYF; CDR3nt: TGTGCCAGCAGCCGGACTGGGAGCTCCTACGAGCAGTACTTC
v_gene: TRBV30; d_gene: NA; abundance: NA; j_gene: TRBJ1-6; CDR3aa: CAWRRWGVPYNSPLHF; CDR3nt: TGTGCCTGGAGACGGTGGGGAGTACCCTATAATTCACCCCTCCACTTT
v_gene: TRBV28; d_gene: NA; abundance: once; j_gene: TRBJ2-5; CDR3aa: CASSLYVFPGRSEETQYF; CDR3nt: TGTGCCAGCAGTTTATACGTTTTCCCAGGGCGGTCGGAAGAGACCCAGTACTTC
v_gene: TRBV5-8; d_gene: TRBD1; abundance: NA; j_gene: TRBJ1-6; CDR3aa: CASSLYQDREDSPLHF; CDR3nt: TGTGCCAGCAGCTTGTATCAGGACAGGGAGGATTCACCCCTCCACTTT
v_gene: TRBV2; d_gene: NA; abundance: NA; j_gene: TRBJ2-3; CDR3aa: CASSEQGRTDTQYF; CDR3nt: TGTGCCAGCAGTGAACAGGGTCGCACAGATACGCAGTATTTT
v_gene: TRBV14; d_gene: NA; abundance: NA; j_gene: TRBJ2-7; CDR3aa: CASSQAGGGDEQYF; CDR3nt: TGTGCCAGCAGCCAAGCGGGGGGCGGCGACGAGCAGTACTTC
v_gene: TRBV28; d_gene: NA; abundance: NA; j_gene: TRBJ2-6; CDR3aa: CASTKGGASGANVLTF; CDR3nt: TGTGCCAGCACTAAAGGGGGGGCCTCTGGGGCCAACGTCCTGACTTTC
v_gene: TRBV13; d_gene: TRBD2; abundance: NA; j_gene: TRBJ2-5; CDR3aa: CASSFGLAGGLGWSQYF; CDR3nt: TGTGCCAGCAGCTTCGGACTAGCGGGAGGGCTCGGTTGGTCCCAGTACTTC
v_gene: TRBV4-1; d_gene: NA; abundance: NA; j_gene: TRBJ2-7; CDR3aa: CASSQGQPMGEQYF; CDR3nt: TGCGCCAGCAGCCAAGGACAGCCGATGGGCGAGCAGTACTTC
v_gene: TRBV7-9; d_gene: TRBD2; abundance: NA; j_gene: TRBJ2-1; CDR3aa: CASSQDGGRVNEQFF; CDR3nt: TGTGCCAGCAGCCAAGACGGCGGGAGGGTCAATGAGCAGTTCTTC
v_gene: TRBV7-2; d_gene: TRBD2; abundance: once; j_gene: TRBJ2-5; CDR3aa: CASSLSRGAQETQYF; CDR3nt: TGTGCCAGCAGCTTGTCGCGGGGGGCTCAAGAGACCCAGTACTTC
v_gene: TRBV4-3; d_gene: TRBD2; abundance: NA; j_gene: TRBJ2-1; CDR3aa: CASSHGGSSYNEQFF; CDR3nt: TGCGCCAGCAGCCACGGGGGGAGCTCCTACAATGAGCAGTTCTTC
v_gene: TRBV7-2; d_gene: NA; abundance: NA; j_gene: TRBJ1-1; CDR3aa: CASSVPGHWNTEAFF; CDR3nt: TGTGCCAGCAGCGTCCCGGGACACTGGAACACTGAAGCTTTCTTT
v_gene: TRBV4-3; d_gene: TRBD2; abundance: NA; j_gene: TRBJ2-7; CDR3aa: CASSQLPHGTSGGPKYEQYF; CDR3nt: TGCGCCAGCAGCCAACTTCCCCACGGGACTAGCGGGGGCCCTAAATACGAGCAGTACTTC